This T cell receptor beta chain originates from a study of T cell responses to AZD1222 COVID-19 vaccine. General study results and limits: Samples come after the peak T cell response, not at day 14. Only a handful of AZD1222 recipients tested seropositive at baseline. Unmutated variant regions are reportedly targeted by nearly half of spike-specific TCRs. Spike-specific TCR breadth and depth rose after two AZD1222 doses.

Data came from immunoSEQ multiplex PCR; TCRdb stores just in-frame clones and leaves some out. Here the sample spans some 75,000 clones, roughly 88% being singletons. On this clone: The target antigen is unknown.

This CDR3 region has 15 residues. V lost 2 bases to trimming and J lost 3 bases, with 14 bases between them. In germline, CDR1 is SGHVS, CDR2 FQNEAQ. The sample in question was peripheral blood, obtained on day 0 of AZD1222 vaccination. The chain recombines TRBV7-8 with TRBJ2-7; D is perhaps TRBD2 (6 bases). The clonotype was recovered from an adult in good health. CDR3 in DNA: TGTGCCAGCAGCTTAAGGTTACTAGCTAACTACGAGCAGTACTTC. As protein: CASSLRLLANYEQYF.